This T cell receptor (beta chain) was recovered during a study of blood T cell repertoires in COVID-19. As for the study in general: COVID-19 samples collected from the United States, Italy and Spain covered acute and convalescent phases. Sources were T cells, B-cell-depleted T cells, or PBMCs; the material itself was cDNA or gDNA.

Only a few counts were recorded for this clone. V gave up 6 bases and J gave up 7 bases; unmatched junction bases: 13. The length of the CDR3 is 15 residues. Looked up from germline, CDR1 is WSHSY and CDR2 is SAAADI. How the authors handled the data: The assay estimated nucleated cells by amplifying reference gene primers. Sequencing used immunoSEQ multiplex PCR; TCRdb keeps in-frame clones, though not all of them. That table supplies the V and J calls and clone size; D and trimming were determined from the DNA. This sample yields around 200,000 clones, of which less than 85% are seen a single time; approximately 13% belongs to the top ten.

This TCR was recovered from a woman in her fifties or sixties with acute or convalescent COVID-19. This chain connects TRBV10-2 to TRBJ1-1, with 8 bases identical to TRBD1. Sequenced material: peripheral blood. The CDR3 loop reads CASRKKQGDLVEAFF. In nucleotides, the CDR3 is TGCGCCAGCAGAAAAAAACAGGGGGACCTAGTTGAAGCTTTCTTT.